The source of this T cell receptor beta chain is a study of somatic mutations in cytotoxic T cells in rheumatoid arthritis. Study-level information: Flow sorting of some V beta antibody-stained T cells reached nearly 100% purity, with V beta1+ cells also TCRB-sequenced. Whole-study findings and limits: CD8+ T-cell clonality showed no significant difference between rheumatoid arthritis patients and age-matched healthy controls. Per patient, the largest CD8+ clone was found to exceed 20% of CD8+ cells in about an eighth of the roughly 65 cases. Reported slight underrepresentation of TRBV07 in rheumatoid arthritis patients was not subjected to multiple-comparison adjustment.

Some clones are missing from TCRdb's copy, which holds only in-frame ones; the method was immunoSEQ multiplex PCR. The sample has around 19,000 clones, roughly two thirds seen once. V was pared by 3 bases and J by 2 bases, with 8 bases between. The CDR3 has 15 amino acids. Looked up from germline, CDR1 is MNHEY and CDR2 is SMNVEV (reference sequence). Concerning this clone: No antigen is known for it.

This TCR was recovered from an adult with rheumatoid arthritis. Sequences were obtained from CD8+ T cells sorted from blood. V is TRBV27 and J is TRBJ1-6; D is undetermined. CDR3 loop: CASSLTRPYNSPLHF. CDR3 DNA sequence: TGTGCCAGCAGTTTGACGAGACCCTATAATTCACCCCTCCACTTT.